These T cell receptor beta chains were read from a single sample in a study of PD-L1 blockade in urothelial cancer. Here immunoSEQ multiplex PCR was the method, and the copy in TCRdb shows in-frame clones only, minus some. The sample has 90,000 to 100,000 clones, almost 90% seen once. The sequencing here drew on PBMCs, taken around atezolizumab (anti-PD-L1) treatment. The receptors were gathered from a man aged 55 to 70 with urothelial cancer. CDR3s include the opening cysteine and the closing phenylalanine or tryptophan. The order of the fields is clone size, D gene, V gene, CDR3 length, J gene, CDR3 DNA, CDR3 protein. A D gene is named only where the DNA matches it firmly. Expanded clones get a size class; other rows say once, few or many, or leave the size out.

>.|TRBD2|TRBV4-2|17|TRBJ2-5
TGTGCCAGCAGCCAAGGGACTAGCGGGAGGGCCTTAGAGACCCAGTACTTC
CASSQGTSGRALETQYF
>.|.|TRBV7-9|15|TRBJ2-1
TGTGCCAGCAGCTTGGGGGGGACAAGGGACAATGAGCAGTTCTTC
CASSLGGTRDNEQFF
>.|.|TRBV6-5|16|TRBJ2-3
TGTGCCAGCAGTTACTCGACTGGGGGGGCAAGGGATACGCAGTATTTT
CASSYSTGGARDTQYF
>.|TRBD1|TRBV30|11|TRBJ1-2
TGTGCCTGGAGTGTACAGGGGGCTAAGACCTTC
CAWSVQGAKTF
>.|TRBD1|TRBV6-1|16|TRBJ1-5
TGTGCCAGCAGTGTTTTGGCAGGGGGTGCCAATCAGCCCCAGCATTTT
CASSVLAGGANQPQHF
>.|.|TRBV18|13|TRBJ2-7
TGTGCCAGCTCACCAGGCGGGTACTACGAGCAGTACTTC
CASSPGGYYEQYF
>.|.|TRBV4-2|16|TRBJ2-3
TGTGCCAGCAGCCAGGATTCGGACACCCACACAGATACGCAGTATTTT
CASSQDSDTHTDTQYF
>.|TRBD1|TRBV5-6|15|TRBJ2-4
TGTGCCAGCAGCTCGTCAGGGACAGCTAAAAACATTCAGTACTTC
CASSSSGTAKNIQYF
>once|.|TRBV5-4|13|TRBJ1-1
TGTGCCAGCAGCGTGGCCATGAACACTGAAGCTTTCTTT
CASSVAMNTEAFF
>.|TRBD2|TRBV28|16|TRBJ2-1
TGTGCCAGCAGTCCATTAGCGGGAGGACTCAGCAATGAGCAGTTCTTC
CASSPLAGGLSNEQFF
>.|TRBD2|TRBV28|14|TRBJ2-1
TGTGCCAGCTATAGCGGGAGCGCGGCCAATGAGCAGTTCTTC
CASYSGSAANEQFF
>.|.|TRBV30|15|TRBJ1-3
TGTGCCTGGAGTTGGGAGGTCCCCTCTGGAAACACCATATATTTT
CAWSWEVPSGNTIYF
>.|.|TRBV5-8|14|TRBJ2-7
TGTGCCAGCACCCGTGGGACACAGTACTACGAGCAGTACTTC
CASTRGTQYYEQYF
>.|.|TRBV4-3|14|TRBJ1-5
TGCGCCAGCAGCCAAGGAACAGGGCGTCAGCCCCAGCATTTT
CASSQGTGRQPQHF